This record covers a single T cell receptor beta chain. No cognate antigen has been identified for it. No base qualities exist here, and no much larger clone lies one base off it. This sample was taken from a study of shared clonotypes between healthy human individuals (dated by TCRdb to 2020 to 2022). With respect to the entire study: A couple of women and three men aged 18 to 49 years were included in the cohort. Each donor's leukapheresis produced roughly between roughly 0.85 and 9.5 billion PBMCs. To estimate repertoire size and how much clonotype sharing occurs between individuals, the study deeply sequenced the blood TCR repertoires of 4 to 6 healthy adults. For each donor, CD4 naive and CD4 memory were each run on three plates, CD8 naive on two plates, and CD8 memory on one plate. Different laboratories and diverse techniques were used to prepare libraries and sequence TCR repertoires, to increase sequencing depth and limit assay-specific biases.

CD8 naive samples were obtained by positive selection for CCR7 among CD45RO-negative cells, yielding a CD45RA+CCR7+ population from which TemRA cells were excluded. Healthy HIV-negative adults with no recently reported acute infections or vaccinations were included as donors. Only Caucasian adults living in Nashville, Tennessee, USA were represented among the donors. After blood collection by leukapheresis, PBMCs were isolated using Ficoll-Histopaque density gradient centrifugation and then cryopreserved in the vapor phase of liquid nitrogen. Analytical flow cytometry was used to check the purity and quantity of every magnetically sorted T cell population. Genomic DNA was isolated from each sorted fraction and quantified by UV absorbance on a Nanodrop 2000c. TCR CDR3 regions were amplified from genomic DNA by multiplex PCR using the deep immunoSEQ assay. Genomic DNA extracted from each cell subset was distributed evenly over all wells of several immunoSEQ 96-well plates, and each plate served as one replicate. For sorted subsets, around 200 ng genomic DNA, equal to 25,000 to 35,000 T cell genomes, was loaded into each replicate PCR. Purified libraries were measured with a Qubit 3.0 fluorometer, size-checked on a Bioanalyzer 2100, and measured again with the KAPA Library Quantification kit. Every immunoSEQ 96-well plate was sequenced on a separate single-read 150-cycle Illumina NextSeq 550 flow cell. In the source study's methods: Because the immunoSEQ output held only junctional sequences and lacked quality scores, the filtering could not match the filtering applied to full-length reads. Sequences were annotated with PyIR, a Python wrapper for IgBLAST v1.9, and V/J genes and CDR3 were assigned using IMGT germline references. Reads were filtered out if the reads had weak V/J assignments (E-value above 1e-6), no CDR3, stop codons, out-of-frame junctions, or ambiguous translated residues. V3J clonotypes were defined as sequences sharing the same inferred V gene, J gene, and CDR3 amino acid sequence. Percentage overlap between repertoires was calculated by dividing the number of shared unique clonotypes by the size of the smaller repertoire. Richness of each repertoire was evaluated using RTK rarefaction, the Chao1 estimator, and Recon v2.1 estimates of unobserved clonotypes. OLGA was used to compute generation probabilities for all TCRbeta clonotypes that the gDNA method yielded from a few donors. TCRdb holds this immuneACCESS table with in-frame rearrangements only. Some clones are missing; in checked studies, unresolved V genes explain under half, and the rest has no known cause. D and trimming were read from the DNA, whereas the V and J calls and clone size are those reported in that table. In this sample the table shows around 600,000 clones, roughly 96% of which occur a single time. In total, the top ten clones hold over 0.1% of the sample.

The study at large found these results: Because the study included only a small number of donors, the genetic and exposure-history diversity represented was limited. Compared with non-shared clonotypes, the clonotypes found in all four sorted-subset donors had higher generation probabilities. Even with the large sequencing depth, rarefaction of the sorted-subset datasets indicated that sequencing was incomplete. Sampling was limited to blood, and TCR repertoires in tissue likely differ from TCR repertoires in blood. Sharing across a handful of donors was observed for approximately 4.6% of naive CD4, under 4% of naive CD8, 2% to 2.5% of memory CD4, and roughly 0.4% of memory CD8 clonotypes. Larger estimated clonotype richness was generally found for naive subsets than for memory subsets. Based on pairwise subsampling, the degree of clonotype sharing among donors was expected to be affected by sequencing depth.

The specimen sequenced was naive CD8+ T cells sorted from blood. Taken with the paper, the label for cell subset or site translates to: CD45RA+CCR7+. This receptor was identified in a woman aged 30 to 39 in good health.

The nucleotide sequence is TGTGCCAGCAGGATAACAGGGGAAGTTTCTTACGAGCAGTACTTC. Its translation reads: CASRITGEVSYEQYF. The chain uses TRBV27 and TRBJ2-7; 7 of the junction bases match TRBD1. Including the terminal cysteine and phenylalanine, the CDR3 comprises 15 residues. Left in the record is the CDR3 DNA by itself, 45 bases read in frame from the first base. From the germline V gene (reference sequence), CDR1 is MNHEY and CDR2 is SMNVEV. Trimming accounts for 6 bases at V and 4 bases at J, while the number of junction bases matched to no gene is 12.